This TCR beta chain was found in a study of tissue T cells after allogeneic stem cell transplantation. Study-wide background: Tissue samples with histologically apparent lymphocytes on H&E review were prioritized for sequencing.

Enrolled prospectively were adult allogeneic hematopoietic cell transplant recipients whose graft-versus-host disease was steroid-refractory. Findings and limits, study-wide: Blood and spleen captured only part of the tissue TCR repertoire. Anatomically similar tissues had similar TCR repertoires within each patient. Some tissue clones might be persisting host cells; their alloreactivity or antigen specificity was not determined.

Deletions cut 5 bases from V and 7 bases from J, with 15 bases between. The CDR3 is 13 amino acids. In the case of this clone: Its antigen is undetermined.

Sequencing was performed with immunoSEQ multiplex PCR; in TCRdb, only in-frame clones are kept and a portion is missing. The table lists 2,000 to 2,500 clones, approximately 58% of them singletons. The receptor's source is a male patient at least 60 years old with steroid-refractory graft-versus-host disease after an allogeneic stem cell transplant. The graft donor may have given rise to some T cells. The chain uses TRBV12-3 or TRBV12-4 and TRBJ2-7; possibly TRBD1 for D (6 bases). The source was transverse colon tissue, collected at autopsy. The CDR3 sequence: CASSAARGGEQYF. The CDR3 coding sequence is TGTGCCAGCAGTGCAGCCAGGGGCGGAGAGCAGTACTTC.